These 27 T cell receptor beta chains originate from one sample sequenced in a study of monozygotic twins with inflammatory bowel disease. TCRdb re-called the 5' RACE reads; one entry per CDR3 protein, DNA not given. This repertoire includes approximately 330,000 distinct CDR3 sequences. Sample: blood. These receptors were taken from a human donor with ulcerative colitis or Crohn's disease, or a healthy co-twin of an affected twin (not recorded which).

The V call is TRBV2, the J call TRBJ1-2; the TRBD1 assignment by TCRdb is unverifiable without DNA. The germline V gene encodes CDR1 SNHLY and CDR2 FYNNEI. CDR3 length: 13 amino acids. The CDR3 is CASSVRDSYGYTF.

V usage is TRBV29-1 and J usage is TRBJ1-4; TCRdb's assignment of TRBD1 cannot be checked, as there is no DNA. This CDR3 region has 13 residues. Germline CDR1 SQVTM, CDR2 ANQGSEA. The CDR3 spells CSVAGQGEGKLFF.

V and J are TRBV7-9 and TRBJ1-2; TCRdb lists TRBD1, though no DNA is available to test this call. Germline CDR1 is SEHNR and CDR2 is FQNEAQ (reference sequence). The length of the CDR3 is 15 residues. CDR3 amino acids: CASSLLGQGNYGYTF.

The J gene is TRBJ1-1, the V gene TRBV20-1; the D gene TCRdb calls, TRBD1, cannot be checked with no DNA. Germline values: CDR1 DFQATT, CDR2 SNEGSKA (reference sequence). This CDR3 has 11 amino acids. CDR3 loop: CSARVRDEAFF.

The V gene is TRBV18, the J gene TRBJ2-3; TCRdb's assignment of TRBD2 cannot be checked, as there is no DNA. Per germline, CDR1 KGHSH and CDR2 LQKENI. This CDR3 has 16 amino acids. CDR3 sequence reads: CASSDGLTTVADTQYF.

The chain uses TRBV28 and TRBJ1-3. CDR1 is MDHEN and CDR2 is SYDVKM in the germline V gene. This CDR3 region has 14 residues. CDR3 residues: CASSLWEDGNTIYF.

The chain links TRBV5-1 to TRBJ2-1; TCRdb's D call of TRBD2 is untestable without DNA. Germline V gene lookup returns CDR1 SGHRS and CDR2 YFSETQ. The CDR3 has 16 residues. The CDR3 loop is CASSLWDGLTPNEQFF.

This chain joins TRBV27 and TRBJ2-1; TCRdb outputs TRBD1, but without DNA this stays unchecked. This CDR3 has 15 amino acids. Germline CDR1 is MNHEY and CDR2 is SMNVEV (reference sequence). The CDR3: CASSPLRTRNNEQFF.

This sequence joins TRBV12-3 or TRBV12-4 and TRBJ1-6. The CDR3 runs 17 residues. The CDR3: CASGFTTQRTDGSPLHF.

V is TRBV6-1 and J is TRBJ2-1; the TCRdb D gene call, TRBD1, has no DNA to confirm it. This CDR3 has 17 amino acids. Germline CDR1 reads MNHNS; CDR2 reads SASEGT. The CDR3 reads CASRSPHRGSSYNEQFF.

The rearrangement links TRBV29-1 to TRBJ2-5; TCRdb selects TRBD1, and the lack of DNA leaves this call unchecked. The CDR3 is made up of 12 amino acids. CDR1 and CDR2 from the germline V gene are SQVTM and ANQGSEA. The CDR3 here is CSVPREKETQYF.

This CDR3 is CASSSGSSQWTQETQYF. The chain carries TRBV12-3 or TRBV12-4 and TRBJ2-5; the TRBD2 assignment by TCRdb is unverifiable without DNA. This CDR3 has 17 amino acids.

The genes are TRBV10-2 and TRBJ1-2; the TRBD1 assignment by TCRdb is unverifiable without DNA. CDR1 is WSHSY and CDR2 is SAAADI in the germline V gene. This CDR3 region has 14 residues. CDR3 protein: CASKGTGDVYGYTF.

This rearrangement joins TRBV5-4 to TRBJ2-1; TCRdb names TRBD1, which stays unverified in the absence of DNA. Germline assignment: CDR1 SGHNT and CDR2 YYREEE (reference sequence). The CDR3 is made up of 16 amino acids. CDR3 sequence: CASTPKTGEKYNEQFF.

The CDR3 protein is CASSGTSGPNNEQFF. The rearrangement links TRBV6-4 to TRBJ2-1; TCRdb proposes TRBD2, but this gene call is untestable without DNA. The CDR3 is 15 amino acids. Germline assignment: CDR1 MRHNA and CDR2 SNTAGT.

This chain uses TRBV27 with TRBJ1-6. CDR3 size: 14 residues. From germline, CDR1 is MNHEY and CDR2 SMNVEV (reference sequence). This chain's CDR3 is CASRDGLDNSPLHF.

This chain links TRBV15 with TRBJ2-1; the D call of TRBD1 rests on TCRdb alone, since no DNA is present to check it. The CDR3 covers 16 residues. Germline V gene lookup returns CDR1 LNHNV and CDR2 YYDKDF (reference sequence). The CDR3 is CATSRDRAGAYNEQFF. Complete variable domain (other parts from reference TRBV15 and TRBJ2-1): DAMVIQNPRYQVTQFGKPVTLSCSQTLNHNVMYWYQQKSSQAPKLLFHYYDKDFNNEADTPDNFQSRRPNTSFCFLDIRSPGLGDTAMYLCATSRDRAGAYNEQFFGPGTRLTVL.

V gene TRBV5-1 combines with J gene TRBJ1-1; checking the TCRdb D call of TRBD1 is not possible without DNA. CDR1 SGHRS and CDR2 YFSETQ come from the germline V gene. This CDR3 comprises 13 residues. The CDR3: CASSVTGHTEAFF.

CDR3 in amino acids: CASSFFRGSGGFYEQYF. The V and J genes are TRBV12-3 or TRBV12-4 and TRBJ2-7; no DNA is available, so the TRBD2 call from TCRdb remains unchecked. This CDR3 is built from 17 residues.

The chain joins TRBV5-5 to TRBJ2-3; checking the TCRdb D call of TRBD2 is not possible without DNA. CDR1 SGHKS and CDR2 YYEKEE come from the germline V gene (reference sequence). This CDR3 region has 16 residues. The CDR3: CASSLGGLSGTDTQYF.

The chain couples TRBV20-1 to TRBJ2-1; TCRdb's assignment of TRBD1 cannot be checked, as there is no DNA. There are 16 residues in the CDR3. Germline V gene data show CDR1 as DFQATT and CDR2 as SNEGSKA (reference sequence). The CDR3 here is CSARDQGTGGLNEQFF.

The chain recombines TRBV28 with TRBJ1-2; as DNA is missing, the TRBD1 call by TCRdb cannot be tested. CDR3 length: 14 residues. The germline CDR1 and CDR2 sequences are MDHEN and SYDVKM. CDR3 amino acids: CASSFGDRDGGYTF.

Here the CDR3 reads CASAGGMSQPQHF. The V gene is TRBV6-5, the J gene TRBJ1-5; there is no DNA to check the TCRdb D call of TRBD1. Germline CDR1 MNHEY, CDR2 SVGAGI. The CDR3 length is 13 residues.

This rearrangement joins TRBV3-1 to TRBJ2-5; the D call of TRBD2 rests on TCRdb alone, since no DNA is present to check it. CDR1 is LGHDT, CDR2 YNNKEL, per germline (reference sequence). This CDR3 is built from 17 residues. The CDR3: CASSQVPRGAIGETQYF.

The chain joins TRBV4-1 to TRBJ1-2. The CDR3 runs 13 residues. Germline CDR1 MGHRA, CDR2 YSYEKL. The CDR3 spells CTSSQDRNYGYTF.

This sequence joins TRBV5-1 and TRBJ1-1; TCRdb selects TRBD1, and the lack of DNA leaves this call unchecked. Germline lookup yields CDR1 SGHRS and CDR2 YFSETQ. This CDR3 spans 13 amino acids. The CDR3 sequence is CASGSGSNTEAFF.

The chain uses TRBV12-3 or TRBV12-4 and TRBJ2-3; TCRdb outputs TRBD2, but without DNA this stays unchecked. The CDR3 is made up of 16 amino acids. CDR3 region: CASSLGSGRFADTQYF.